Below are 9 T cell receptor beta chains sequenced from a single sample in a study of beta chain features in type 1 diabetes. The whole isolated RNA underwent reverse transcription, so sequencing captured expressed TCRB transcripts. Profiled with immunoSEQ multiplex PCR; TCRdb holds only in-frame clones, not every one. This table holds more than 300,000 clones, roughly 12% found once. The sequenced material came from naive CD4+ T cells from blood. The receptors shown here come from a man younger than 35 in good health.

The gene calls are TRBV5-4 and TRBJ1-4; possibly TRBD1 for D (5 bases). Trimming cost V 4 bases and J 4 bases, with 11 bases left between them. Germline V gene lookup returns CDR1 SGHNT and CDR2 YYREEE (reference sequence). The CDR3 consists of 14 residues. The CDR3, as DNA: TGTGCCAGCAGCCCGGACATTCTTAATGAAAAACTGTTTTTT. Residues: CASSPDILNEKLFF.

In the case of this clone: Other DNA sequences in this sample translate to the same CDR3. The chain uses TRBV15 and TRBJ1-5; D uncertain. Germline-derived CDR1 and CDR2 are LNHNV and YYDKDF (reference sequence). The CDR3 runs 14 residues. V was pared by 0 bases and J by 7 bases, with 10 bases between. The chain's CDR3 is CATSRDPGYQPQHF. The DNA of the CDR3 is TGTGCCACCAGCAGAGATCCGGGTTACCAGCCCCAGCATTTT.

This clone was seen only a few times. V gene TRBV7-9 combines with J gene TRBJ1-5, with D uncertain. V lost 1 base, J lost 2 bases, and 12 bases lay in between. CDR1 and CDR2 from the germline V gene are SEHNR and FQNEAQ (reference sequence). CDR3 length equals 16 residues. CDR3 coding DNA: TGTGCCAGCAGCTTAGGCTACCCTTCGGGCAATCAGCCCCAGCATTTT. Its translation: CASSLGYPSGNQPQHF.

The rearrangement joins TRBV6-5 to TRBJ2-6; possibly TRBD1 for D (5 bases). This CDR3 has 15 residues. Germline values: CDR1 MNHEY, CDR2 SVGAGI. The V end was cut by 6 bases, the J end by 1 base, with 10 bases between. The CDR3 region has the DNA TGTGCCAGCAGGTTGACAGTTTCTGGGGCCAACGTCCTGACTTTC. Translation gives CASRLTVSGANVLTF.

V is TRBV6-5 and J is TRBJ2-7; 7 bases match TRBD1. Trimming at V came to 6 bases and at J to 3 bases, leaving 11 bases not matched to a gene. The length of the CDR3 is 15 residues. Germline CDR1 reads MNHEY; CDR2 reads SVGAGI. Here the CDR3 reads CASSRDSHPHYEQYF. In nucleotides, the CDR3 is TGTGCCAGCAGCAGGGACAGCCACCCTCACTACGAGCAGTACTTC.

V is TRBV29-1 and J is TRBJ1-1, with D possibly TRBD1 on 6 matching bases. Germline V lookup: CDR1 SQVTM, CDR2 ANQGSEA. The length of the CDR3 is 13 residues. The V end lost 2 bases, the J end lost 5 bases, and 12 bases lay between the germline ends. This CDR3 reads CSVEKGGRTEAFF. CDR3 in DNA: TGCAGCGTTGAAAAGGGGGGGAGGACTGAAGCTTTCTTT. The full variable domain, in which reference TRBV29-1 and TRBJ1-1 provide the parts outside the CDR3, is SAVISQKPSRDICQRGTSLTIQCQVDSQVTMMFWYRQQPGQSLTLIATANQGSEATYESGFVIDKFPISRPNLTFSTLTVSNMSPEDSSIYLCSVEKGGRTEAFFGQGTRLTVV.

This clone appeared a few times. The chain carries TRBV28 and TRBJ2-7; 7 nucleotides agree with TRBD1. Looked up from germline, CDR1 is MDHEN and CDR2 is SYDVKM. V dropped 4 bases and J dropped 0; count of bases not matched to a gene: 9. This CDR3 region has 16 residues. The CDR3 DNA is TGTGCCAGCAGTTCTATAGGGACAGCCTACTCCTACGAGCAGTACTTC. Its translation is CASSSIGTAYSYEQYF. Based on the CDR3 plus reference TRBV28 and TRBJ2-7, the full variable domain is DVKVTQSSRYLVKRTGEKVFLECVQDMDHENMFWYRQDPGLGLRLIYFSYDVKMKEKGDIPEGYSVSREKKERFSLILESASTNQTSMYLCASSSIGTAYSYEQYFGPGTRLTVT.

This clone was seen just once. The CDR3 bases are TGTGCCAGCAGCATACAGGGATTCGAGGGAAACACCATATATTTT. It is translated as CASSIQGFEGNTIYF. This chain uses TRBV7-2 with TRBJ1-3; weak D call: TRBD1 (6 bases). V dropped 5 bases and J dropped 4 bases, with 15 bases sitting between them. Germline assignment: CDR1 SGHTA and CDR2 FQGNSA. The CDR3 has 15 amino acids.

CDR3 DNA: TGCAGCGGGAGGGACAGGGCCTCGGGCAATGAGCAGTTCTTC. Protein product: CSGRDRASGNEQFF. The V and J genes are TRBV29-1 and TRBJ2-1, with 9 bases identical to TRBD1. Germline CDR1 reads SQVTM; CDR2 reads ANQGSEA. The CDR3 loop spans 14 amino acids. The V gene end was trimmed by 7 bases and the J gene end by 6 bases; junction bases not matched to a gene: 10.